The text below deals with one T cell receptor beta chain. Its antigen remains unknown. The data were produced by immunoSEQ multiplex PCR, yet TCRdb's version contains in-frame clones alone and is incomplete. The repertoire consists of about 120,000 clones, with around 91% occurring once and the leading ten covering around 1.8%. The data originate from a study of T cell responses to AZD1222 COVID-19 vaccine. The CDR3 length is 15 residues. V gave up 0 bases and J gave up 5 bases, with 12 bases separating them. CDR1 MNHEY and CDR2 SVGEGT come from the germline V gene. Study results and caveats: A mostly white British donor set with more females was recruited, and clonal diversity was possibly underestimated.

The TCR originated in an adult in good health. V gene TRBV6-2 or TRBV6-3 combines with J gene TRBJ2-3; no firm D call. The sample consisted of peripheral blood, taken on day 0 of AZD1222 vaccination. CDR3 DNA: TGTGCCAGCAGTTACTCGAGAGGTAGACGAGATACGCAGTATTTT. Translated, it gives CASSYSRGRRDTQYF.